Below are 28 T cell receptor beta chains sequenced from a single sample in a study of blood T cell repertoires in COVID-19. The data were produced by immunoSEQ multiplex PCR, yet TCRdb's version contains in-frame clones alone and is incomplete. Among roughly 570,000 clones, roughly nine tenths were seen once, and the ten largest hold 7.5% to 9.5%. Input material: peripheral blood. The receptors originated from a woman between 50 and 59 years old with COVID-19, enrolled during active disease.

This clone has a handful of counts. DNA of the CDR3: TGTGCCAGTAGTATTGATCAGATTTCCTATGGCTACACCTTC. It codes for CASSIDQISYGYTF. This chain uses TRBV19 with TRBJ1-2; D is unresolved. Trimming cost V 3 bases and J 4 bases, with 12 bases left between them. The CDR3 spans 14 residues. In germline, CDR1 is LNHDA, CDR2 SQIVND (reference sequence).

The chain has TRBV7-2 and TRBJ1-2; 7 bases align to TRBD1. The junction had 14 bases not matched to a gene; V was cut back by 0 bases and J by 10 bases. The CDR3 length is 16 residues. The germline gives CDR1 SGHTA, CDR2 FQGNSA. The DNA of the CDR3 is TGTGCCAGCAGCTTAGCGATGGGTTGGGGACAGAACGACTACACCTTC. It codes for CASSLAMGWGQNDYTF.

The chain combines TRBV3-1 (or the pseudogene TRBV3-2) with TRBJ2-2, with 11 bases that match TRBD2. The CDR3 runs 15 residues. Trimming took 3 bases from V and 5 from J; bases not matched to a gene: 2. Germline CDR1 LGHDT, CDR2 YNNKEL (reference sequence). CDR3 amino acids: CASSHGTSGTGELFF. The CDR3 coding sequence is TGTGCCAGCAGCCACGGGACTAGCGGTACCGGGGAGCTGTTTTTT.

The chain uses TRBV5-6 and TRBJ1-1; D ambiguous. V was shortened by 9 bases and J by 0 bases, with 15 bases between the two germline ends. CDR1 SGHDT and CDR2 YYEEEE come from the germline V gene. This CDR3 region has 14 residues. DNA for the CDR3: TGTGCCACCCTTTTGCGTGGAGTGAACACTGAAGCTTTCTTT. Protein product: CATLLRGVNTEAFF.

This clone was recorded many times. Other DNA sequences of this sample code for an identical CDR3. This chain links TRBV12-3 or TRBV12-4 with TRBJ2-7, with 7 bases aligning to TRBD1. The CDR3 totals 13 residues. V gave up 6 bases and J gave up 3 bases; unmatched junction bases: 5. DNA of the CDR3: TGTGCCAGCAGCCGCAACAGGGGCTACGAGCAGTACTTC. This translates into CASSRNRGYEQYF.

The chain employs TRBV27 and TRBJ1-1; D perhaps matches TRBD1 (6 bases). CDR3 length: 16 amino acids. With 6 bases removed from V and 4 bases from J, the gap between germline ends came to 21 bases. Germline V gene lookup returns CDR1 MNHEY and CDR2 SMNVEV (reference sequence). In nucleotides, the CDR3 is TGTGCCAGCAGCCATCGGGACACCCTTGAGAGCACTGAAGCTTTCTTT. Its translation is CASSHRDTLESTEAFF.

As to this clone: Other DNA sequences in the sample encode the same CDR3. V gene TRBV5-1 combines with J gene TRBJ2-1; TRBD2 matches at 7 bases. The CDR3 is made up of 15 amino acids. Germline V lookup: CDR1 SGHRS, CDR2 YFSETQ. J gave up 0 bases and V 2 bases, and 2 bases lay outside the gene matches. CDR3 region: CASSLSGGSYNEQFF. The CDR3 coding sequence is TGCGCCAGCAGCTTATCGGGGGGCTCCTACAATGAGCAGTTCTTC.

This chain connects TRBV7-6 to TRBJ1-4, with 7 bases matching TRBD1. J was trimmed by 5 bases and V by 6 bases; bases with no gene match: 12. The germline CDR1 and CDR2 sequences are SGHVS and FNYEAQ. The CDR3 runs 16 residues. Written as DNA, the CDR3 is TGTGCCAGCAGTTTCGGGCGACAGGGCCGAAATGAAAAACTGTTTTTT. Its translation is CASSFGRQGRNEKLFF.

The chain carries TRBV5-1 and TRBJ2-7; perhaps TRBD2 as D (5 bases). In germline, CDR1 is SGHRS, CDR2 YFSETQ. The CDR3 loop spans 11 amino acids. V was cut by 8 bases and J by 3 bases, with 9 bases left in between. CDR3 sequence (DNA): TGCGCCAGTAAAGGAGGCTACGAGCAGTACTTC. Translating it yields CASKGGYEQYF.

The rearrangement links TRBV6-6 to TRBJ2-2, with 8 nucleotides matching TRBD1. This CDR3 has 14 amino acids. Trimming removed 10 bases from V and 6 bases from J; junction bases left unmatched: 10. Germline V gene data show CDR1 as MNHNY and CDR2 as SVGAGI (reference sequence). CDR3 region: CATRDRKRPGELFF. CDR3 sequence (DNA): TGTGCCACAAGGGACAGGAAAAGACCCGGGGAGCTGTTTTTT.

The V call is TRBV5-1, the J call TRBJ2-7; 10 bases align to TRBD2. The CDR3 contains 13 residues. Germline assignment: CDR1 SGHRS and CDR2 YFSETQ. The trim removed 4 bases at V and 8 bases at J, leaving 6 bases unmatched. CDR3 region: CASSKSGGAQQYF. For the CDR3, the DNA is TGCGCCAGCAGCAAAAGCGGGGGGGCGCAGCAGTACTTC.

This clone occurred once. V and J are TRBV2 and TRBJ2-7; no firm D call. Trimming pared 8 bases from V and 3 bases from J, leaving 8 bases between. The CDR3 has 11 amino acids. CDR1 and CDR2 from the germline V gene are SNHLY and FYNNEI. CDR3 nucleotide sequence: TGTGCCAGCGGTGCCCACTACGAGCAGTACTTC. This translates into CASGAHYEQYF.

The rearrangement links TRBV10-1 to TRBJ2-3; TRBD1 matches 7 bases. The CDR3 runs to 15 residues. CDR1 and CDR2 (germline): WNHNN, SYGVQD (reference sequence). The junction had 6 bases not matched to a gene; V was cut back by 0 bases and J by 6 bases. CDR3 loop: CASSESGTEEDTQYF. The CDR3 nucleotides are TGCGCCAGCAGTGAGTCTGGGACAGAGGAGGATACGCAGTATTTT.

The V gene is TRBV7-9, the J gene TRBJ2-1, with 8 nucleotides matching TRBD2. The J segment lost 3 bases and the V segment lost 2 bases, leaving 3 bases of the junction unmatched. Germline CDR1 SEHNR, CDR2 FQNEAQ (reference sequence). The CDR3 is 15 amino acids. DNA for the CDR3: TGTGCCAGCAGCTTAACTAGCGGAGACTACAATGAGCAGTTCTTC. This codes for CASSLTSGDYNEQFF.

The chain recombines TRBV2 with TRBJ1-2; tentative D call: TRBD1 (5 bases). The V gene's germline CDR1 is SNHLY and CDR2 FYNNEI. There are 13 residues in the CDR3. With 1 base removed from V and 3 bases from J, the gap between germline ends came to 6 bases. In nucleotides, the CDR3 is TGTGCCAGCAGTGAAGGGGGCCACTATGGCTACACCTTC. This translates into CASSEGGHYGYTF.

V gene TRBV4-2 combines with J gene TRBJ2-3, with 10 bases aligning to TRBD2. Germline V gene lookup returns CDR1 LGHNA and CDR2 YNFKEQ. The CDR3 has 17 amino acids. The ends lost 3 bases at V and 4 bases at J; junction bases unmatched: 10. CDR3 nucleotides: TGTGCCAGCAGCCACCTACCAGGACTAGCGGTGGCAGATACGCAGTATTTT. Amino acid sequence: CASSHLPGLAVADTQYF.

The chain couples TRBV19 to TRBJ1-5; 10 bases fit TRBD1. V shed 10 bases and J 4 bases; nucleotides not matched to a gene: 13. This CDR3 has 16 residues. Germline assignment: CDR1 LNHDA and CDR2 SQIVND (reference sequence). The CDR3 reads CATTETDRGANQPQHF. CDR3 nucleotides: TGTGCCACTACGGAAACGGACAGGGGGGCTAATCAGCCCCAGCATTTT.

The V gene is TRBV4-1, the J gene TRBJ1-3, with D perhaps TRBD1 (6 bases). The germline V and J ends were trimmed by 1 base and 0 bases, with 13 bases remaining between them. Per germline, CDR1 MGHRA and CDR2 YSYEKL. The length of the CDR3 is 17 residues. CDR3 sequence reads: CASSQVGGAASGNTIYF. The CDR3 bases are TGCGCCAGCAGCCAAGTTGGGGGGGCAGCCTCTGGAAACACCATATATTTT.

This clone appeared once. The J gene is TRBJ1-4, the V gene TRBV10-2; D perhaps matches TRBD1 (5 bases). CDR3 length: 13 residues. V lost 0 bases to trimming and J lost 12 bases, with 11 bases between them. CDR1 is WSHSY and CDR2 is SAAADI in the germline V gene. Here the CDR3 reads CASSESGGVELFF. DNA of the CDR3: TGCGCCAGCAGTGAGTCAGGAGGGGTCGAACTGTTTTTT.

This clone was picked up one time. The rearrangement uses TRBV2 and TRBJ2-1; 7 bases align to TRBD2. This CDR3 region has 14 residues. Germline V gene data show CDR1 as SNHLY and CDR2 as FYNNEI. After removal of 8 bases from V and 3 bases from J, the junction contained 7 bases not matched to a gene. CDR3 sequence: CASGGGTGYNEQFF. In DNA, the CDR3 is TGTGCCAGCGGGGGGGGAACTGGCTACAATGAGCAGTTCTTC.

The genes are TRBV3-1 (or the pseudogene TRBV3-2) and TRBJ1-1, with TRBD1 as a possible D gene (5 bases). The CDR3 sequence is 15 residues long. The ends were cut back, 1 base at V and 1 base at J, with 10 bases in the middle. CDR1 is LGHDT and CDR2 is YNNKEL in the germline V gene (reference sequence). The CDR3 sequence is CASSQVGQPNTEAFF. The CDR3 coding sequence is TGTGCCAGCAGCCAAGTCGGACAACCGAACACTGAAGCTTTCTTT.

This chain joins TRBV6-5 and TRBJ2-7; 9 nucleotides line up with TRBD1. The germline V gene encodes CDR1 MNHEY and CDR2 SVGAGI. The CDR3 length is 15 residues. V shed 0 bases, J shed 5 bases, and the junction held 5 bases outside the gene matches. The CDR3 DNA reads TGTGCCAGCAGTTACTCCAGGGACAGGGAACACGAGCAGTACTTC. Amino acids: CASSYSRDREHEQYF.

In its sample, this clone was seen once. The CDR3 spells CASSIQGSRSEQYF. Here the CDR3 DNA reads TGTGCCAGTAGTATTCAGGGGTCTCGAAGCGAGCAGTACTTC. The chain is built from TRBV19 and TRBJ2-7; TRBD1 is a possible D gene (6 bases). Trimming removed 3 bases from V and 6 bases from J, with 15 bases in between. Per the germline V gene, CDR1 is LNHDA and CDR2 is SQIVND (reference sequence). The CDR3 runs 14 residues.

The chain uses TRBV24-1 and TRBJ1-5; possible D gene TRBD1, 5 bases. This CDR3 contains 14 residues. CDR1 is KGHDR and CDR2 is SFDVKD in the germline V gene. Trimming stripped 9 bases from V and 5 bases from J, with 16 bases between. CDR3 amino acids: CATQGEGGHQPQHF. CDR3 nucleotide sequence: TGTGCCACCCAAGGGGAGGGTGGTCATCAGCCCCAGCATTTT.

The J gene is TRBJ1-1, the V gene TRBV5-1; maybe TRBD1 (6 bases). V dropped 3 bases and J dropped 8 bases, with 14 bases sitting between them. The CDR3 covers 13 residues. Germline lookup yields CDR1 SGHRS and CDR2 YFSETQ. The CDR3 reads CASSSGQITEAFF. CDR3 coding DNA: TGCGCCAGCAGCTCTGGACAGATAACCGAAGCTTTCTTT.

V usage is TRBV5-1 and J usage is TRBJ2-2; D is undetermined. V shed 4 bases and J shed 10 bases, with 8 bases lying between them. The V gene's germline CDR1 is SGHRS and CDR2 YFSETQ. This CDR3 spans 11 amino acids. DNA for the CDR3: TGCGCCAGCAGCCCCCAATCGGAGCTGTTTTTT. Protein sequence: CASSPQSELFF.

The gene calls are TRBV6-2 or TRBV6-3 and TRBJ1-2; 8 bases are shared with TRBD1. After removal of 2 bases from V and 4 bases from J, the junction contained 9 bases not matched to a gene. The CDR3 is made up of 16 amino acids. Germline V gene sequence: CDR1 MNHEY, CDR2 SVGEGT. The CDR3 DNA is TGTGCCAGCAGTTACAGTCGACAGGGGAGTATCTATGGCTACACCTTC. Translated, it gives CASSYSRQGSIYGYTF.

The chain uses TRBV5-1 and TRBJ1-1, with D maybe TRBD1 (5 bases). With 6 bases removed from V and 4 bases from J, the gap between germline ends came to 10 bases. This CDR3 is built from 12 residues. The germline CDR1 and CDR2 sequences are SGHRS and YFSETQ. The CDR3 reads CASKLGATEAFF. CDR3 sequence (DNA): TGCGCCAGCAAGTTAGGGGCCACTGAAGCTTTCTTT.